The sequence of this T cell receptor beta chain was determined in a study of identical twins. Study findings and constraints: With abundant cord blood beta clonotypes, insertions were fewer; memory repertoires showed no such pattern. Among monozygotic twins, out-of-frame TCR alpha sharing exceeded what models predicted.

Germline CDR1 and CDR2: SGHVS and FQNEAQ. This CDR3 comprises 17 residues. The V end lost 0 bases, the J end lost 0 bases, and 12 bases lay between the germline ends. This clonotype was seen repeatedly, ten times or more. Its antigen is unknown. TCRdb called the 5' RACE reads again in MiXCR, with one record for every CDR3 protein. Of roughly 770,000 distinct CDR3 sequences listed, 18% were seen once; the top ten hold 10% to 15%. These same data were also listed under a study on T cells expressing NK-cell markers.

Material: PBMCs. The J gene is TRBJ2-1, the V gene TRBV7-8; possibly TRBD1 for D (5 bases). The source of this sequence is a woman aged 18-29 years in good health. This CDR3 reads CASSLAGPGISYNEQFF. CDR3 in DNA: TGTGCCAGCAGCTTAGCAGGCCCAGGGATCTCCTACAATGAGCAGTTCTTC.